This TCR beta chain was captured by sequencing in a study of T cells expressing NK-cell markers. Study as a whole: Repertoires of TCR beta were obtained from T cells sorted as CD3+CD56+NKG2C+, CD3+CD56+NKG2C- and CD3+CD56-NKG2C+.

Germline CDR1 reads MNHEY; CDR2 reads SMNVEV (reference sequence). The CDR3 spans 16 residues. No DNA is given; TCRdb re-called the 5' RACE reads and lists each CDR3 protein once. The sample has about 400,000 distinct CDR3 sequences. The rearrangement links TRBV27 to TRBJ2-7; TCRdb gives TRBD2 as the D gene, but with no DNA this cannot be confirmed. This TCR came from a woman in her forties or fifties in good health. The sample taken for sequencing was blood T cells: a sorted CD56 or NKG2C T cell subset, CD4+ or CD8+ T cells, or bulk PBMC T cells (not recorded which). The CDR3 reads CASSSQGLAGFYEQYF.